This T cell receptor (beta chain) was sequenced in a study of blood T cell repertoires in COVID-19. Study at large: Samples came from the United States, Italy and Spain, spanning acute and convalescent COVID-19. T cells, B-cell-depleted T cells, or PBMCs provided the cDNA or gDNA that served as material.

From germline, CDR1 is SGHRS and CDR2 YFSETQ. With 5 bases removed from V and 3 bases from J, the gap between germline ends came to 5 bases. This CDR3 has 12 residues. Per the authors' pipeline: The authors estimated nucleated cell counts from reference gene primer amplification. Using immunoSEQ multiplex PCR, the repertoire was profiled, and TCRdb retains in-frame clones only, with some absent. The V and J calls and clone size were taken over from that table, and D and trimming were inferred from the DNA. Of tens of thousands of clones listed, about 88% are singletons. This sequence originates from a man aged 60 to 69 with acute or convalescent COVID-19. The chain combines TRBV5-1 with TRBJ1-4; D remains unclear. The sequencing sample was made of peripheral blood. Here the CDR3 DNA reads TGCGCCAGCAGTCGTTCTAATGAAAAACTGTTTTTT. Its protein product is CASSRSNEKLFF.